These 30 T cell receptor beta chains were sequenced from one sample in a study of Ad26.COV2.S vaccination and SARS-CoV-2 variants. Generated by immunoSEQ multiplex PCR, the TCRdb table keeps only in-frame clones and is missing some. The sample yields under 150,000 clones, approximately 90% seen once. This specimen was peripheral blood, taken after recovery from COVID-19. The receptor source for this set is a human donor who had recovered from COVID-19.

V and J are TRBV2 and TRBJ1-5; a possible D gene is TRBD1 (5 bases). Trimming removed 6 bases from V and 3 bases from J, with 12 bases in between. Germline V gives CDR1 SNHLY, CDR2 FYNNEI. The CDR3 has 14 residues. CDR3 in amino acids: CASSGQGYNQPQHF. CDR3 in DNA: TGTGCCAGCAGCGGGCAGGGCTACAATCAGCCCCAGCATTTT.

The chain combines TRBV28 with TRBJ1-2; 8 bases are a match to TRBD1. This CDR3 has 13 residues. Germline V gene sequence: CDR1 MDHEN, CDR2 SYDVKM. The V segment lost 6 bases and the J segment 4 bases; nucleotides outside the gene matches: 4. DNA for the CDR3: TGTGCCAGCAGACAACAGGGGGGCTATGGCTACACCTTC. Its protein product is CASRQQGGYGYTF.

This rearrangement joins TRBV28 to TRBJ1-6, with a weak D call TRBD1 (5 bases). The CDR3 has 14 amino acids. Germline V CDR1 and CDR2: MDHEN, SYDVKM. V was trimmed by 3 bases and J by 10 bases, leaving 13 bases between them. The CDR3 DNA reads TGTGCCAGCAGTTTCCGGCAGGGTGGATCACCCCTCCACTTT. As protein: CASSFRQGGSPLHF.

This clone was counted a single time. One junction end disagrees with the germline gene, perhaps due to a read error. This CDR3 reads CASSLASGGYNEQFF. The CDR3 DNA reads as TGTGCTAGCAGCTTAGCTAGCGGGGGTTACAATGAGCAGTTCTTC. V gene TRBV7-7 combines with J gene TRBJ2-1; 10 positions agree with TRBD2. Looked up from germline, CDR1 is SSHAT and CDR2 is FNYEAQ (reference sequence). CDR3 length equals 15 residues.

The CDR3 here is CASSQDPLAGEINEQFF. The DNA for the CDR3 is TGCGCCAGCAGCCAAGATCCACTAGCGGGGGAGATCAATGAGCAGTTCTTC. The chain couples TRBV4-3 to TRBJ2-1, with 11 bases identical to TRBD2. The CDR3 spans 17 residues. Germline CDR1 LGHNA, CDR2 YSLEER. With 0 bases clipped from V and 6 bases from J, the junction kept 7 bases outside the gene matches.

This clone was seen just once. The chain joins TRBV20-1 to TRBJ1-5; TRBD1 matches at 7 bases. The CDR3 runs to 14 residues. CDR1 and CDR2 from the germline V gene are DFQATT and SNEGSKA (reference sequence). V gave up 3 bases and J gave up 4 bases; unmatched junction bases: 6. The CDR3 DNA reads as TGCAGTGCTAGTCTAGGACAGGTTAATCAGCCCCAGCATTTT. Residues: CSASLGQVNQPQHF.

CDR3 nucleotide sequence: TGTGCCAGCAGCCCCGGGTGGGTCGACGAGCAGTACTTC. Translated, it gives CASSPGWVDEQYF. The rearrangement joins TRBV6-5 to TRBJ2-7, with D hard to call. This CDR3 contains 13 residues. The germline gives CDR1 MNHEY, CDR2 SVGAGI. Trimming left V 6 bases short and J 5 bases short, with 14 bases between.

This chain connects TRBV30 to TRBJ2-1; 7 bases are shared with TRBD2. CDR1 and CDR2 from the germline V gene are GTSNPN and SVGIG (reference sequence). V lost 2 bases to trimming and J lost 9 bases; unmatched junction nucleotides: 10. The CDR3 is made up of 14 amino acids. The CDR3 protein is CAWSWTSQLPEQFF. In nucleotides, the CDR3 is TGTGCCTGGAGTTGGACTAGTCAACTACCTGAGCAGTTCTTC. Full variable domain (remainder filled in from reference TRBV30 and TRBJ2-1): SQTIHQWPATLVQPVGSPLSLECTVEGTSNPNLYWYRQAAGRGLQLLFYSVGIGQISSEVPQNLSASRPQDRQFILSSKKLLLSDSGFYLCAWSWTSQLPEQFFGPGTRLTVL.

CDR3 coding DNA: TGCAGCGTTAAGGCGGGGGGAAACACCGGGGAGCTGTTTTTT. Protein sequence: CSVKAGGNTGELFF. V is TRBV29-1 and J is TRBJ2-2; 8 bases agree with TRBD2. Germline V gene data show CDR1 as SQVTM and CDR2 as ANQGSEA. J gave up 2 bases and V 5 bases, and 4 bases lay outside the gene matches. The CDR3 totals 14 residues.

V usage is TRBV9 and J usage is TRBJ2-1; 8 nucleotides line up with TRBD1. J lost 7 bases, V lost 2 bases, and 5 bases had no gene match. The CDR3 sequence is 14 residues long. Germline loops: CDR1 SGDLS, CDR2 YYNGEE. CDR3 coding DNA: TGTGCCAGCAGCGTGGGGACAGGCGGGAATGAGCAGTTCTTC. Protein sequence: CASSVGTGGNEQFF.

This chain uses TRBV30 with TRBJ2-3; D remains unclear. The CDR3 is 14 residues long. V was cut by 3 bases and J by 1 base, with 11 bases left in between. The germline V gene has CDR1 GTSNPN and CDR2 SVGIG (reference sequence). CDR3 sequence: CAWSLGGGTDTQYF. The CDR3 nucleotides read TGTGCCTGGAGCCTAGGTGGGGGCACAGATACGCAGTATTTT.

The V gene is TRBV7-2, the J gene TRBJ2-5; D perhaps matches TRBD2 (6 bases). The CDR3 has 15 residues. Between the trimmed V and J ends, which lost 3 bases and 2 bases, there was a span of 13 bases. Germline CDR1 is SGHTA and CDR2 is FQGNSA. In nucleotides, the CDR3 is TGTGCCAGCAGCTTGTCCCGGCGGGAACAAGAGACCCAGTACTTC. It translates to CASSLSRREQETQYF.

The chain joins TRBV30 to TRBJ1-6; perhaps TRBD1 as D (6 bases). This CDR3 contains 13 residues. Trimming took 4 bases from V and 11 from J, leaving 15 bases between them. Per germline, CDR1 GTSNPN and CDR2 SVGIG (reference sequence). The CDR3 nucleotides read TGTGCCTGGAAGAGTGGGGGCTTAGCACCCCTCCACTTT. Translating it yields CAWKSGGLAPLHF.

The gene calls are TRBV19 and TRBJ1-1; TRBD1 aligns across 9 bases. The CDR3 extends over 13 amino acids. CDR1 and CDR2 from the germline V gene are LNHDA and SQIVND (reference sequence). The junction had 2 bases not matched to a gene; V was cut back by 3 bases and J by 6 bases. CDR3 sequence: CASSMGTGSEAFF. DNA of the CDR3: TGTGCCAGTAGTATGGGGACAGGGTCTGAAGCTTTCTTT.

This clone was seen just once. This rearrangement joins TRBV5-5 to TRBJ2-5; D is possibly TRBD1 (6 bases). V dropped 5 bases and J dropped 2 bases, with 16 bases sitting between them. There are 15 residues in the CDR3. The germline V gene has CDR1 SGHKS and CDR2 YYEKEE (reference sequence). For the CDR3, the DNA is TGTGCCAGCAGACGAAGGTGGACAGCGCAAGAGACCCAGTACTTC. It yields the protein CASRRRWTAQETQYF.

This clone has just one count. The CDR3: CASSAALAGVYNEQFF. The CDR3 DNA reads as TGTGCCAGCAGTGCCGCACTAGCGGGGGTATACAATGAGCAGTTCTTC. This chain links TRBV6-2 or TRBV6-3 with TRBJ2-1, with 11 nucleotides matching TRBD2. Germline CDR1 and CDR2: MNHEY and SVGEGT. J was trimmed by 4 bases and V by 5 bases; bases with no gene match: 7. The CDR3 length is 16 residues.

The J gene is TRBJ2-3, the V gene TRBV7-2; 8 bases match TRBD1. CDR3 length: 14 amino acids. Germline CDR1 reads SGHTA; CDR2 reads FQGNSA. The V gene end was trimmed by 4 bases and the J gene end by 5 bases; junction bases not matched to a gene: 5. The DNA for the CDR3 is TGTGCCAGCAGCTCCGGACAGGGATTAGATACGCAGTATTTT. Translated, it gives CASSSGQGLDTQYF.

This chain joins TRBV18 and TRBJ1-4, with 7 bases fitting TRBD1. This CDR3 contains 16 residues. J lost 5 bases, V lost 4 bases, and 10 bases had no gene match. The germline CDR1 and CDR2 sequences are KGHSH and LQKENI. CDR3 loop: CASSRKTGTENEKLFF. CDR3 coding DNA: TGTGCCAGCTCACGGAAAACCGGGACAGAGAATGAAAAACTGTTTTTT. The full variable domain, in which reference TRBV18 and TRBJ1-4 provide the parts outside the CDR3, is NAGVMQNPRHLVRRRGQEARLRCSPMKGHSHVYWYRQLPEEGLKFMVYLQKENIIDESGMPKERFSAEFPKEGPSILRIQQVVRGDSAAYFCASSRKTGTENEKLFFGSGTQLSVL.

The J gene is TRBJ2-3, the V gene TRBV12-3 or TRBV12-4, with D unresolved. The V and J ends lost 3 bases and 8 bases respectively, with 3 bases between them. The CDR3 contains 10 residues. The DNA for the CDR3 is TGTGCCAGCAGTTTGGGTACGCAGTATTTT. Translating it yields CASSLGTQYF.

This chain joins TRBV30 and TRBJ1-5, with D tentatively TRBD1 (5 bases). This CDR3 contains 14 residues. Germline lookup yields CDR1 GTSNPN and CDR2 SVGIG (reference sequence). V was shortened by 4 bases and J by 0 bases, with 10 bases between the two germline ends. This CDR3 reads CAWNGAYSNQPQHF. CDR3 in DNA: TGTGCCTGGAACGGGGCGTATAGCAATCAGCCCCAGCATTTT.

This clone has just a few counts. V usage is TRBV6-5 and J usage is TRBJ1-1, with 9 bases fitting TRBD1. This CDR3 contains 15 residues. The ends lost 0 bases at V and 3 bases at J; junction bases unmatched: 2. Germline V CDR1 and CDR2: MNHEY, SVGAGI. The CDR3 region has the DNA TGTGCCAGCAGTTACTCAGGGACAGGGCACACTGAAGCTTTCTTT. Its translation is CASSYSGTGHTEAFF.

The chain employs TRBV7-9 and TRBJ2-2; D perhaps matches TRBD2 (6 bases). CDR3 length: 13 residues. Germline CDR1 is SEHNR and CDR2 is FQNEAQ (reference sequence). Trimming cost V 6 bases and J 3 bases, with 8 bases left between them. CDR3 amino acids: CASSSGDTGELFF. The CDR3 region has the DNA TGTGCCAGCAGTAGCGGCGACACCGGGGAGCTGTTTTTT.

This clone was seen a few times. V and J are TRBV5-1 and TRBJ1-6; maybe TRBD1 (5 bases). This CDR3 has 13 residues. V was cut by 4 bases and J by 13 bases, with 15 bases left in between. The germline V gene encodes CDR1 SGHRS and CDR2 YFSETQ. In nucleotides, the CDR3 is TGCGCCAGCAGCCTAGGAGAGGGGAGCCCCCTCCACTTT. The encoded protein is CASSLGEGSPLHF.

V is TRBV3-1 (or the pseudogene TRBV3-2) and J is TRBJ2-3, with 7 bases aligning to TRBD1. Trimming cost V 3 bases and J 5 bases; bases outside gene matches: 8. The CDR3 covers 15 residues. Germline V CDR1 and CDR2: LGHDT, YNNKEL (reference sequence). As DNA, the CDR3 is TGTGCCAGCAGCCAGGAGAGGGGGCGAGGAGATACGCAGTATTTT. This encodes CASSQERGRGDTQYF.

The chain joins TRBV19 to TRBJ1-3, with D perhaps matching TRBD1 (5 bases). V lost 7 bases, J lost 1 base, and 14 bases lay in between. Germline V gives CDR1 LNHDA, CDR2 SQIVND (reference sequence). The CDR3 runs to 15 residues. The CDR3 bases are TGTGCCAGTATGGTGGGACGTTCATCTGGAAACACCATATATTTT. Its protein product is CASMVGRSSGNTIYF.

The chain joins TRBV6-6 to TRBJ2-7; no definite D call. V dropped 6 bases and J dropped 3 bases, with 9 bases sitting between them. Germline values: CDR1 MNHNY, CDR2 SVGAGI (reference sequence). This CDR3 comprises 12 residues. The CDR3: CASSDGYYEQYF. In DNA, the CDR3 is TGTGCCAGCAGCGACGGATACTACGAGCAGTACTTC.

The genes are TRBV24-1 and TRBJ2-3; no firm D call. The CDR3 loop spans 16 amino acids. V lost 3 bases and J 0 bases, leaving 12 bases between the germline ends. Germline V gene sequence: CDR1 KGHDR, CDR2 SFDVKD. The CDR3 DNA reads as TGTGCCACCAGTGATCAATCAACCTCTAGCACAGATACGCAGTATTTT. Translating it yields CATSDQSTSSTDTQYF.

In its sample, this clone was seen once. The chain joins TRBV3-1 (or the pseudogene TRBV3-2) to TRBJ1-1; D call uncertain. V lost 7 bases and J lost 5, with 11 bases in between. The CDR3 loop spans 12 amino acids. Germline V lookup: CDR1 LGHDT, CDR2 YNNKEL (reference sequence). The CDR3 loop is CASISSETEAFF. The CDR3 region has the DNA TGTGCCAGCATATCGTCCGAGACTGAAGCTTTCTTT.

This clone was counted between two and nine times. Mismatch with germline at one junction end may stem from a read error. The chain has TRBV12-3 or TRBV12-4 and TRBJ1-6; D is uncertain. The length of the CDR3 is 11 residues. CDR3 region: CASSSRGQITF. The DNA of the CDR3 is TGTGCCAGCAGTTCGCGGGGTCAGATCACCTTT.

V and J are TRBV6-6 and TRBJ1-2; a possible D gene is TRBD1 (5 bases). This CDR3 has 13 residues. Germline values: CDR1 MNHNY, CDR2 SVGAGI (reference sequence). V was shortened by 2 bases and J by 6 bases, with 10 bases between the two germline ends. CDR3 bases: TGTGCCAGCAGTTACGCCGGGACGGATGGCTACACCTTC. Encoded protein: CASSYAGTDGYTF.